This is a list of T cell receptor beta chains from one sample in a study of cytomegalovirus exposure and HLA in healthy donors. Sequenced by immunoSEQ multiplex PCR; TCRdb stores in-frame clones only, minus some. The sample holds about 190,000 clones, roughly four fifths seen once. The sequenced material came from PBMCs. The receptors derive from a woman younger than 45 in good health and CMV-seropositive. Both conserved end residues are part of each CDR3. The order of the fields is V gene, CDR3 length, CDR3 protein.

TRBV7-2 | 17 | CASSLGGTGGGSNIQYF
TRBV12-5 | 12 | CAREQGFTEAFF
TRBV27 | 13 | CASSRDTNQPQHF
TRBV11-2 | 14 | CASSLGGTHYGYTF
TRBV9 | 15 | CASSVGRVDPYEQYF
TRBV6-5 | 12 | CASSHRENEQYF
TRBV20-1 | 11 | CSARFPDTQYF
TRBV28 | 15 | CASSITGGRSSTIYF
TRBV5-6 | 16 | CASSLLAKSNTGELFF
TRBV27 | 15 | CASSLAGGPGNEQFF
TRBV7-2 | 15 | CASSSSGRKIYEQYF
TRBV10-3 | 15 | CAISESTGGRYEQYF
TRBV10-3 | 13 | CAISTSGGDTQYF
TRBV21-1 | 14 | CAVESGGGNEKLFF
TRBV27 | 16 | CASSPYPGLGSDTQYF
TRBV21-1 | 16 | CASSKEQGEYTDTQYF